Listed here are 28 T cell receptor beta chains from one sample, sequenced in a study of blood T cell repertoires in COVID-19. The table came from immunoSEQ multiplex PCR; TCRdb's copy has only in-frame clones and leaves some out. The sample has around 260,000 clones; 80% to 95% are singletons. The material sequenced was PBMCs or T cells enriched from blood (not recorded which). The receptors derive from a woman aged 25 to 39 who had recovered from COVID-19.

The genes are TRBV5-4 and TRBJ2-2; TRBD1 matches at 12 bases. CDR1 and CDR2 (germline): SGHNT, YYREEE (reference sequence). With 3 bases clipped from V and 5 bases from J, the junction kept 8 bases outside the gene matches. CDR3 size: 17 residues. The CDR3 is CASSSGTGGVWTGELFF. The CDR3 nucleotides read TGTGCCAGCAGCTCCGGGACAGGGGGCGTTTGGACCGGGGAGCTGTTTTTT.

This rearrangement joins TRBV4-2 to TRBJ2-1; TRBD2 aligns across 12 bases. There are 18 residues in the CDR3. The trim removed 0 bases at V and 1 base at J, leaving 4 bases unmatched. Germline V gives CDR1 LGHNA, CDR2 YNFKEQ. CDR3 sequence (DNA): TGTGCCAGCAGCCAAGAGACTAGCGGGAGCGGTTCCTACAATGAGCAGTTCTTC. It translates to CASSQETSGSGSYNEQFF.

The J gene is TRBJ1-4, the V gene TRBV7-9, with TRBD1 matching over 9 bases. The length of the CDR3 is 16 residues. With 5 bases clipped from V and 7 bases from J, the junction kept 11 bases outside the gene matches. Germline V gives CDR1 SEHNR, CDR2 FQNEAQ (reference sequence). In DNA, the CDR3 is TGTGCCAGCAGCCAACCCCCGGACAGGGGCTTTGAAAAACTGTTTTTT. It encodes CASSQPPDRGFEKLFF.

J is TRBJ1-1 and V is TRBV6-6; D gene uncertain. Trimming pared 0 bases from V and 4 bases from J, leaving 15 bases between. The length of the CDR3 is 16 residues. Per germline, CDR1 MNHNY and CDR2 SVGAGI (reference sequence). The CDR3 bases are TGTGCCAGCAGTTACTCGGGAAGGACTGGCGGCACTGAAGCTTTCTTT. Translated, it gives CASSYSGRTGGTEAFF.

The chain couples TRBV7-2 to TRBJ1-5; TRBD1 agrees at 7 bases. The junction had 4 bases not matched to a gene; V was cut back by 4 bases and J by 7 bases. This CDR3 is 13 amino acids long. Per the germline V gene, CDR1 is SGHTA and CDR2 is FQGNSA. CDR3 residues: CASSSPGQQPQHF. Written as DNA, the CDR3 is TGTGCCAGCAGCTCGCCGGGACAGCAGCCCCAGCATTTT. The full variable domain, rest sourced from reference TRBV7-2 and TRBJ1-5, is GAGVSQSPSNKVTEKGKDVELRCDPISGHTALYWYRQSLGQGLEFLIYFQGNSAPDKSGLPSDRFSAERTGGSVSTLTIQRTQQEDSAVYLCASSSPGQQPQHFGDGTRLSIL.

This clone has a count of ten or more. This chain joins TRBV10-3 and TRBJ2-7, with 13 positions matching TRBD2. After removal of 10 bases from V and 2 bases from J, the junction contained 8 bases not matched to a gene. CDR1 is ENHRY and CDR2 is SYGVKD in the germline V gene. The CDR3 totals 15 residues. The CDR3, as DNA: TGTGCCACGACCGGGACTAGCGGGGTTACCTACGAGCAGTACTTC. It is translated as CATTGTSGVTYEQYF.

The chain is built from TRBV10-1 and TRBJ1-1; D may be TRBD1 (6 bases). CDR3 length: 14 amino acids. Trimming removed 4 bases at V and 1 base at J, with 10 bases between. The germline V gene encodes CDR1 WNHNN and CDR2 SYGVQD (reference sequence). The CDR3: CASSVNRANTEAFF. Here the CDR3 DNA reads TGCGCCAGCAGTGTCAACAGGGCGAACACTGAAGCTTTCTTT.

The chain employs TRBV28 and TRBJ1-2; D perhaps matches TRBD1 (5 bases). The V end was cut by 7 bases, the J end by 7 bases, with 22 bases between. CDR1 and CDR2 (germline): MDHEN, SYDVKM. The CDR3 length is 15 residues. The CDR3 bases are TGTGCCAGCAACATAGGAGGGGCGCAAGGTAGTGGCTACACCTTC. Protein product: CASNIGGAQGSGYTF.

CDR3 protein: CASSADRGGDQPQHF. CDR3 nucleotides: TGTGCCAGCAGCGCTGACAGGGGTGGGGATCAGCCCCAGCATTTT. The gene calls are TRBV9 and TRBJ1-5, with 8 bases that match TRBD1. This CDR3 spans 15 amino acids. Germline V CDR1 and CDR2: SGDLS, YYNGEE. After removal of 3 bases from V and 5 bases from J, the junction contained 7 bases not matched to a gene.

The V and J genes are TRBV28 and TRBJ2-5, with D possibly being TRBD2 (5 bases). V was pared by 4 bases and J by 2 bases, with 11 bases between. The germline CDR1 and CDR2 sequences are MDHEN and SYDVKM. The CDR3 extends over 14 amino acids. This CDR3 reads CASSSQLVQETQYF. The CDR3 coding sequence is TGTGCCAGCAGTTCCCAACTAGTACAAGAGACCCAGTACTTC.

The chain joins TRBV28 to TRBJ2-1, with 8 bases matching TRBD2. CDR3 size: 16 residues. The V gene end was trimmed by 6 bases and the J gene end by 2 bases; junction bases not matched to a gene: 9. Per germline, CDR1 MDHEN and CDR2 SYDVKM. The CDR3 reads CASRQQAGVPYNEQFF. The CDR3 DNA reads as TGTGCCAGCAGACAGCAAGCGGGAGTCCCCTACAATGAGCAGTTCTTC.

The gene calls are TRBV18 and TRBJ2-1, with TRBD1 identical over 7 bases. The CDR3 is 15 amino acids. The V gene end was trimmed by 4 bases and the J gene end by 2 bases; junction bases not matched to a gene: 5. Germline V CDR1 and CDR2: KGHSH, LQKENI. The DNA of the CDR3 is TGTGCCAGCTCACGAGAGACAGGGACCTACAATGAGCAGTTCTTC. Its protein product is CASSRETGTYNEQFF.

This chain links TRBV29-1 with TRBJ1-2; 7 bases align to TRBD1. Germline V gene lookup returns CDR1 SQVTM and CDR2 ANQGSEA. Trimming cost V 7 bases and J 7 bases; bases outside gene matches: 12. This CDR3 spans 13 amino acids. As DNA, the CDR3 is TGCAGCGCTGGAGAGGGGGCGCACGGTGGCTACACCTTC. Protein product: CSAGEGAHGGYTF.

CDR3 amino acids: CSVEAWDQGLADYEQYF. CDR3 sequence (DNA): TGCAGCGTTGAAGCGTGGGACCAAGGACTAGCAGATTACGAGCAGTACTTC. The chain carries TRBV29-1 and TRBJ2-7, with 8 bases fitting TRBD2. V lost 1 base, J lost 4 bases, and 15 bases stayed unmatched. CDR3 size: 17 residues. Germline assignment: CDR1 SQVTM and CDR2 ANQGSEA.

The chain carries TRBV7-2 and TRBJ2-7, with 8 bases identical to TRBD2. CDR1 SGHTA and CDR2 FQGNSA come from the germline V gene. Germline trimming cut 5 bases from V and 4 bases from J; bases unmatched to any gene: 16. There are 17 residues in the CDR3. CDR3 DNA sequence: TGTGCCAGCAGCCAAAATTCGATCGGGAGGGCCTTTTACGAGCAGTACTTC. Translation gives CASSQNSIGRAFYEQYF.

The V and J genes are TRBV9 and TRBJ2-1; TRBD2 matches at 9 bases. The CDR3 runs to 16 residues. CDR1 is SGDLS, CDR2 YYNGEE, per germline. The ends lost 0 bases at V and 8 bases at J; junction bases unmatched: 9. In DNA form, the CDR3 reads TGTGCCAGCAGCGTAGCGGGTAGCGGGAGATCGGATGAGCAGTTCTTC. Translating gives CASSVAGSGRSDEQFF.

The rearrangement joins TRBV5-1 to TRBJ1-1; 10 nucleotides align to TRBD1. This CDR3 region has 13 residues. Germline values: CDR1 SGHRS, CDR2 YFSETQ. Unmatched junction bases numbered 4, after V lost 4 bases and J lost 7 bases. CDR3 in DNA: TGCGCCAGCAGCCCATGGACAGGGGGTGAAGCTTTCTTT. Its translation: CASSPWTGGEAFF. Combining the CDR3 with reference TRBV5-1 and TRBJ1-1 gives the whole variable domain KAGVTQTPRYLIKTRGQQVTLSCSPISGHRSVSWYQQTPGQGLQFLFEYFSETQRNKGNFPGRFSGRQFSNSRSEMNVSTLELGDSALYLCASSPWTGGEAFFGQGTRLTVV.

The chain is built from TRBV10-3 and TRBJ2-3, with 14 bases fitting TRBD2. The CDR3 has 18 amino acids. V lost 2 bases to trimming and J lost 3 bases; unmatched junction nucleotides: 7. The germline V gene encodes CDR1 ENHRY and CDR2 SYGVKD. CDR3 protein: CAISERTSGRFSTDTQYF. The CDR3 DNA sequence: TGTGCCATCAGTGAGCGGACTAGCGGGAGGTTCAGTACAGATACGCAGTATTTT.

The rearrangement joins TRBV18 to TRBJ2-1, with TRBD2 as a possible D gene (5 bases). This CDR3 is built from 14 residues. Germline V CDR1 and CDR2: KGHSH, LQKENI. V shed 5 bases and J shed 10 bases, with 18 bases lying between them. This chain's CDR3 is CASSSESGTDEQFF. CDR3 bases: TGTGCCAGCTCATCGGAAAGCGGAACGGACGAGCAGTTCTTC. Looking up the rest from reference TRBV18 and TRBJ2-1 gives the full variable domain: NAGVMQNPRHLVRRRGQEARLRCSPMKGHSHVYWYRQLPEEGLKFMVYLQKENIIDESGMPKERFSAEFPKEGPSILRIQQVVRGDSAAYFCASSSESGTDEQFFGPGTRLTVL.

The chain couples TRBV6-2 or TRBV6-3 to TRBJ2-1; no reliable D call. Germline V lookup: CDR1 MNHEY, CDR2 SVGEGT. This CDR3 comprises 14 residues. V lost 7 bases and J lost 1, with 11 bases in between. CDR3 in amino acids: CASTPRASYNEQFF. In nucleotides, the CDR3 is TGTGCCAGCACCCCCCGAGCGTCCTACAATGAGCAGTTCTTC.

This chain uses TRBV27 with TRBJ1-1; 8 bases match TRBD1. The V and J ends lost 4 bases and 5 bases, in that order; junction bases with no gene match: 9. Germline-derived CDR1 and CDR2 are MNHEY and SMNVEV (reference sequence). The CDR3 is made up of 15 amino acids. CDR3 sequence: CASSSQGAWRTEAFF. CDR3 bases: TGTGCCAGCAGTTCCCAGGGGGCATGGAGGACTGAAGCTTTCTTT.

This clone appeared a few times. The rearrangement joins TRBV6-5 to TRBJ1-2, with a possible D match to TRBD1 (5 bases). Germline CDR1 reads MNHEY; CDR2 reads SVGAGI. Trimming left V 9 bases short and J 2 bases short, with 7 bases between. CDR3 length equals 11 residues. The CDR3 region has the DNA TGTGCCAGTCAGGGAAACTATGGCTACACCTTC. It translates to CASQGNYGYTF.

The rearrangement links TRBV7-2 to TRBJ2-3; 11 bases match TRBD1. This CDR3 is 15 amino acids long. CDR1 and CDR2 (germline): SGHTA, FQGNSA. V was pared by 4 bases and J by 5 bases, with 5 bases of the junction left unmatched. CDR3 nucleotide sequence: TGTGCCAGCAGCTGGGGGACAGGGGGTGAAGATACGCAGTATTTT. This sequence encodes CASSWGTGGEDTQYF.

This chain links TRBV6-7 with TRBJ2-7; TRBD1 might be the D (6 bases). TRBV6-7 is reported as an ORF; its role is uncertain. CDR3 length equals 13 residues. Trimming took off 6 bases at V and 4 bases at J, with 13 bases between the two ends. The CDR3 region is CASRTGQIYEQYF. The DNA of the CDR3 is TGTGCCAGCAGAACCGGACAGATTTACGAGCAGTACTTC.

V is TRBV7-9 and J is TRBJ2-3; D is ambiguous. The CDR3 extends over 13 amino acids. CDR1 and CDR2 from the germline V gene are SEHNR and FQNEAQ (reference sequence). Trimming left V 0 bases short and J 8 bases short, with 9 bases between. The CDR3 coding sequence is TGTGCCAGCAGCTTAGCCGGTTTTGGTACGCAGTATTTT. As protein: CASSLAGFGTQYF.

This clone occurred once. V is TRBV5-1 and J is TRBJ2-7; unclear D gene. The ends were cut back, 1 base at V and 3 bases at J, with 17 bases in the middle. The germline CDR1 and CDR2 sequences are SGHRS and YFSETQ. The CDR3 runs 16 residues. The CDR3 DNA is TGCGCCAGCAGCTTGTTTGGGCAGTCAACCTTCTACGAGCAGTACTTC. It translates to CASSLFGQSTFYEQYF.

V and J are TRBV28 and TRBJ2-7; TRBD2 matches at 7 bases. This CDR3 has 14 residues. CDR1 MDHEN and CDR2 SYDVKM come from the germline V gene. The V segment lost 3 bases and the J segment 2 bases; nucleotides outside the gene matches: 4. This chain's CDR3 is CASSLGGITYEQYF. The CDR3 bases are TGTGCCAGCAGTTTGGGGGGGATAACCTACGAGCAGTACTTC.

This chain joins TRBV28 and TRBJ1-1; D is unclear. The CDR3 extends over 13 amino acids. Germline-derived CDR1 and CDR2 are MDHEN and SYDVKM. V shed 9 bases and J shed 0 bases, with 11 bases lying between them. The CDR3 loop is CASLSFLNTEAFF. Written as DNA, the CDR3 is TGTGCCAGTTTGTCCTTCCTGAACACTGAAGCTTTCTTT.